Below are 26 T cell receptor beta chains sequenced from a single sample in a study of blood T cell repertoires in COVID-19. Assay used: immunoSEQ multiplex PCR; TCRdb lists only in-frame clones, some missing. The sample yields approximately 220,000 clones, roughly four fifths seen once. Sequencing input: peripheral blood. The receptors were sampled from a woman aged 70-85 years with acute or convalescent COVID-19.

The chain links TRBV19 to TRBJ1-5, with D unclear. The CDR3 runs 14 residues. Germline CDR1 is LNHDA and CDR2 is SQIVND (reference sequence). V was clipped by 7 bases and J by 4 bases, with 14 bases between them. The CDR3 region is CASTGPPGNQPQHF. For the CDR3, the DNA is TGTGCCAGTACCGGACCCCCGGGGAATCAGCCCCAGCATTTT.

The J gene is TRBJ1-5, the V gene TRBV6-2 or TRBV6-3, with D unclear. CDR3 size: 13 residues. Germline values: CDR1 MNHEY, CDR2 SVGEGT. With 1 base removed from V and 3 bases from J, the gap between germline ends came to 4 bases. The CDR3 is CASSYYFNQPQHF. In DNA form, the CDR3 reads TGTGCCAGCAGTTACTACTTCAATCAGCCCCAGCATTTT.

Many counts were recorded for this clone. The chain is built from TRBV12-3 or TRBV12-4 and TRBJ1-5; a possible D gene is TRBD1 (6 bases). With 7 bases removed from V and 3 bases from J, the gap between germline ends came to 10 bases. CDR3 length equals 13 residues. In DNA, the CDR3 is TGTGCCAGCAAGGGGGATGACAATCAGCCCCAGCATTTT. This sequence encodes CASKGDDNQPQHF.

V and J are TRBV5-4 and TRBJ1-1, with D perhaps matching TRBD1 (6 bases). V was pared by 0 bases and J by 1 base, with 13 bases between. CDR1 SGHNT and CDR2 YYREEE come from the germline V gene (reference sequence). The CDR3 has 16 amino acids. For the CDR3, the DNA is TGTGCCAGCAGCTTGGGGGGACAAACGCGGAACACTGAAGCTTTCTTT. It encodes CASSLGGQTRNTEAFF.

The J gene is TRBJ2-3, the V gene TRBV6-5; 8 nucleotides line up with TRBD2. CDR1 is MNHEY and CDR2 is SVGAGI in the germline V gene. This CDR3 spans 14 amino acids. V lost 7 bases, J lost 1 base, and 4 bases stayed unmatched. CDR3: CASNKLAGTDTQYF. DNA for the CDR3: TGTGCCAGCAATAAACTAGCGGGCACAGATACGCAGTATTTT.

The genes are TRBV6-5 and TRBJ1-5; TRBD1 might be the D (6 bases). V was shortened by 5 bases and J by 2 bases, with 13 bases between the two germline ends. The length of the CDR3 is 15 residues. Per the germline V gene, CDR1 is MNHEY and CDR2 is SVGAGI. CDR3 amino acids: CASSPGQRGNQPQHF. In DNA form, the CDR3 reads TGTGCCAGCAGTCCCGGACAGAGGGGCAATCAGCCCCAGCATTTT.

DNA for the CDR3: TGTGCCAGCAGCTTGGGTTGGGCCGTTTCTTATGGCTACACCTTC. Amino acids: CASSLGWAVSYGYTF. The chain has TRBV5-5 and TRBJ1-2; no definite D call. The CDR3 has 15 residues. Germline V gene data show CDR1 as SGHKS and CDR2 as YYEKEE (reference sequence). V shed 0 bases and J shed 5 bases, with 14 bases lying between them.

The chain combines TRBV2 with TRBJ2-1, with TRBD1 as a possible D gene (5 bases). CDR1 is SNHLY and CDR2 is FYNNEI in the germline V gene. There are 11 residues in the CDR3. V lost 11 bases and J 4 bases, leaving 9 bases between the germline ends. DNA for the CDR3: TGTGCCCCACAGGCGTACAATGAGCAGTTCTTC. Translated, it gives CAPQAYNEQFF.

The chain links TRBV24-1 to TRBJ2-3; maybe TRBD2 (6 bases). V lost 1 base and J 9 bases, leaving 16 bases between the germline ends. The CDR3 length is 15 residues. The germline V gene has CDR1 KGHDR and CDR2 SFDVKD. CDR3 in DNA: TGTGCCACCAGTGATTTCGGGGACTTCACATGGACGCAGTATTTT. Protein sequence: CATSDFGDFTWTQYF.

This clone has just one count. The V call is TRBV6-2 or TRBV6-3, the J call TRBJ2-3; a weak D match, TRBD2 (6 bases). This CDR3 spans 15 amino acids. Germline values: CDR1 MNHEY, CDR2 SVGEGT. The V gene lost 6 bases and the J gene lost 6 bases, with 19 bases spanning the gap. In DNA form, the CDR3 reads TGTGCCAGCAGCGAACCGGGACTGCTGCGGGATACGCAGTATTTT. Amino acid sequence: CASSEPGLLRDTQYF.

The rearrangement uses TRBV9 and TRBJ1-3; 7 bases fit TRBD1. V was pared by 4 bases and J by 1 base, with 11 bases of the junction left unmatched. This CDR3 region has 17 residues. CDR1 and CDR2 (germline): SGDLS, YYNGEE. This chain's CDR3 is CASSSPAEDRSGNTIYF. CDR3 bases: TGTGCCAGCAGCTCCCCAGCCGAGGACAGGTCTGGAAACACCATATATTTT.

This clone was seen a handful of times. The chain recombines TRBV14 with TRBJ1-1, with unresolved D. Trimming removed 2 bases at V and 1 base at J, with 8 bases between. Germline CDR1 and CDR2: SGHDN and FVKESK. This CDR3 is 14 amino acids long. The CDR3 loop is CASSQPGRNTEAFF. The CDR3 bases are TGTGCCAGCAGCCAACCGGGGAGGAACACTGAAGCTTTCTTT.

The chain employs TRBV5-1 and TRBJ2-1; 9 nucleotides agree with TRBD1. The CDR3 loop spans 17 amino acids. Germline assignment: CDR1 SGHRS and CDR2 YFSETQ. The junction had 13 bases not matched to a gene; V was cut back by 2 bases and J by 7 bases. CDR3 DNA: TGCGCCAGCAGCTTAAATTTCGCACAGGGGGCGTTTAATGAGCAGTTCTTC. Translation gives CASSLNFAQGAFNEQFF.

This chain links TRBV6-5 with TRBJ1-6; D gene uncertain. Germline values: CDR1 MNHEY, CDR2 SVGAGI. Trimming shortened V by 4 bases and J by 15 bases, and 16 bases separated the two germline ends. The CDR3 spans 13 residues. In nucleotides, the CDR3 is TGTGCCAGCAGTTCTCGGACTCCCCAAATCCTCCACTTT. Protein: CASSSRTPQILHF.

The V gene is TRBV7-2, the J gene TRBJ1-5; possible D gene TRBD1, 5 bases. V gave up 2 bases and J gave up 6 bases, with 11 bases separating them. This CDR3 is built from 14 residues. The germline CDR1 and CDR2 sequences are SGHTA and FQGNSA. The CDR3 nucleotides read TGTGCCAGCAGCTTATGGGGGGGAGGTCAGCCCCAGCATTTT. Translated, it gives CASSLWGGGQPQHF.

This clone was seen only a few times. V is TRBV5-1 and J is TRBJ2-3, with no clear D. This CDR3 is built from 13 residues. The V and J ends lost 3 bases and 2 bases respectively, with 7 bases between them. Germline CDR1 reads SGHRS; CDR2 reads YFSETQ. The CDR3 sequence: CASSWSNTDTQYF. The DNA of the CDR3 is TGCGCCAGCAGCTGGAGTAACACAGATACGCAGTATTTT.

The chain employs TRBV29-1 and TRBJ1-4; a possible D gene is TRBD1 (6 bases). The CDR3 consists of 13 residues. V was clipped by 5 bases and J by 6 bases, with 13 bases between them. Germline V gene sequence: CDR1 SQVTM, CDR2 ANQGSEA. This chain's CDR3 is CSVCWGGHEKLFF. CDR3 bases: TGCAGCGTTTGTTGGGGGGGCCATGAAAAACTGTTTTTT.

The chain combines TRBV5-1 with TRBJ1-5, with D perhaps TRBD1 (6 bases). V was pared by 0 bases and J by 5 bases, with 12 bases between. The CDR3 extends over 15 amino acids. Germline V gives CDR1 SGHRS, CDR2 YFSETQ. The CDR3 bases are TGCGCCAGCAGCTTGGAGACAGGAGCACATCAGCCCCAGCATTTT. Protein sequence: CASSLETGAHQPQHF.

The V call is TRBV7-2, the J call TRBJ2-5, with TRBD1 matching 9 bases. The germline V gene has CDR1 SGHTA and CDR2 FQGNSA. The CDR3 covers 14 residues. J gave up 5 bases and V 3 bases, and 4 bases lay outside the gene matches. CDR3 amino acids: CASSFTGGEETQYF. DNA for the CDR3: TGTGCCAGCAGCTTTACAGGGGGCGAGGAGACCCAGTACTTC.

CDR3 DNA: TGTGCCAGCAGCTCCCCCCGGCCCCAGCATTTT. Protein product: CASSSPRPQHF. The chain carries TRBV28 and TRBJ1-5; the D is unclear. CDR1 MDHEN and CDR2 SYDVKM come from the germline V gene. V was shortened by 6 bases and J by 9 bases, with 9 bases between the two germline ends. The CDR3 contains 11 residues. Full variable domain (outside the CDR3, taken from reference TRBV28 and TRBJ1-5): DVKVTQSSRYLVKRTGEKVFLECVQDMDHENMFWYRQDPGLGLRLIYFSYDVKMKEKGDIPEGYSVSREKKERFSLILESASTNQTSMYLCASSSPRPQHFGDGTRLSIL.

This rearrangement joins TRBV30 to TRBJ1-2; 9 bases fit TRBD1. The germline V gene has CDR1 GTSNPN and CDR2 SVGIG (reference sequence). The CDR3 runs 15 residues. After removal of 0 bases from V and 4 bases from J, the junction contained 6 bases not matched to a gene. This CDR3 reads CAWSVRRGQGYGYTF. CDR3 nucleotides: TGTGCCTGGAGTGTACGTAGGGGACAGGGCTATGGCTACACCTTC. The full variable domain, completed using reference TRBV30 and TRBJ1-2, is SQTIHQWPATLVQPVGSPLSLECTVEGTSNPNLYWYRQAAGRGLQLLFYSVGIGQISSEVPQNLSASRPQDRQFILSSKKLLLSDSGFYLCAWSVRRGQGYGYTFGSGTRLTVV.

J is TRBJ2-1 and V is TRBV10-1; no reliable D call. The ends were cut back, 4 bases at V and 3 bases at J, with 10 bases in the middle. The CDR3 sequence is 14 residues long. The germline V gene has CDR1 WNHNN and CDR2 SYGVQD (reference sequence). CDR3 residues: CASSGSYFYNEQFF. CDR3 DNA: TGCGCCAGCAGTGGTTCGTATTTCTACAATGAGCAGTTCTTC.

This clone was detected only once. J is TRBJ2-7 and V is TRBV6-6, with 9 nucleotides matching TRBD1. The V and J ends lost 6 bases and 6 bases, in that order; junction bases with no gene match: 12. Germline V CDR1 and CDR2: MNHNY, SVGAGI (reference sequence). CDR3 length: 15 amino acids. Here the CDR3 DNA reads TGTGCCAGCAGACCGAGTGGACAGGGGTCGAGCGAGCAGTACTTC. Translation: CASRPSGQGSSEQYF.

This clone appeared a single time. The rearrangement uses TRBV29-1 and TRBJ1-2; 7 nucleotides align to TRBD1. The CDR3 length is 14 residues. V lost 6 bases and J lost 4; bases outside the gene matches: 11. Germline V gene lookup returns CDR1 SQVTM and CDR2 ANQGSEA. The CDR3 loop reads CSVQDFTGVYGYTF. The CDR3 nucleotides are TGCAGCGTACAGGATTTTACAGGGGTCTATGGCTACACCTTC.

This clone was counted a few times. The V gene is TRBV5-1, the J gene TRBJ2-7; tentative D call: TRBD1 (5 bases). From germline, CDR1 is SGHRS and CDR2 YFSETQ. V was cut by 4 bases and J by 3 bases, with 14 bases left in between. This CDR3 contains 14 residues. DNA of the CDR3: TGCGCCAGCAGCAAGACCGACAGCAACTACGAGCAGTACTTC. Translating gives CASSKTDSNYEQYF.

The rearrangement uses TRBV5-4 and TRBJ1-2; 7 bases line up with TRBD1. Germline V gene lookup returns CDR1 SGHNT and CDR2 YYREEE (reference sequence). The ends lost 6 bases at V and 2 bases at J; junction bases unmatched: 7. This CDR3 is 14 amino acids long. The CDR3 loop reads CASNQEQGNYGYTF. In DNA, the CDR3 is TGTGCCAGCAATCAGGAACAGGGGAACTATGGCTACACCTTC.